This TCR beta chain was observed in a study of T cells in Graves' hyperthyroidism and ophthalmopathy. CDR3 length: 15 residues. The V and J ends lost 3 bases and 0 bases respectively, with 9 bases between them. Amplification of TCR beta CDR3 regions used RNA as the template. A set of HTBI primers served as the primers for a first-round RT-PCR of the TCR CDR3. TCRdb re-called the multiplex PCR reads through MiXCR, storing one row per CDR3 protein. The data show under 550,000 distinct CDR3 sequences, with about 13% seen just once and 5% to 6% held by the top ten. This receptor was taken from a woman aged 18-35 years with Graves' hyperthyroidism. Sequences were obtained from blood. The gene calls are TRBV12-3 or TRBV12-4 and TRBJ1-5, with D possibly matching TRBD1 (6 bases). CDR3 region: CASSFTGYSNQPQHF. CDR3 sequence (DNA): TGTGCCAGCAGTTTTACAGGGTATAGCAATCAGCCCCAGCATTTT.